The 5 T cell receptor beta chains below come from one sample, sequenced in a study of T cells after yellow fever vaccination. TCRdb ran MiXCR on the 5' RACE reads and lists one entry per CDR3 protein. Of around 320,000 distinct CDR3 sequences in the sample, about 10% were seen once. The starting material was CD4+ T cells sorted from PBMCs, obtained 5 days after the yellow fever booster vaccination. These receptors originate from a man aged 18 to 29 who received the YFV17D yellow fever vaccine.

The sample holds many counts of this clonotype. The chain couples TRBV12-3 or TRBV12-4 to TRBJ2-5; TRBD1 is a possible D gene (6 bases). The CDR3 is made up of 11 amino acids. Trimming took 7 bases from V and 7 from J, leaving 10 bases between them. The CDR3, as DNA: TGTGCCAGCACCTTAGGGGGGACCCAGTACTTC. Translating gives CASTLGGTQYF.

V usage is TRBV6-2 or TRBV6-3 and J usage is TRBJ1-1; D is unclear. Germline values: CDR1 MNHEY, CDR2 SVGEGT. With 2 bases removed from V and 9 bases from J, the gap between germline ends came to 10 bases. The CDR3 sequence is 12 residues long. The CDR3 DNA reads as TGTGCCAGCAGTTACCTCGGCCAAAAAGCTTTCTTT. Encoded protein: CASSYLGQKAFF.

This clonotype was seen only a few times. The rearrangement links TRBV27 to TRBJ1-2, with D tentatively TRBD1 (5 bases). With 2 bases removed from V and 2 bases from J, the gap between germline ends came to 9 bases. This CDR3 spans 14 amino acids. Germline V CDR1 and CDR2: MNHEY, SMNVEV (reference sequence). The CDR3: CASSLREGNYGYTF. CDR3 in DNA: TGTGCCAGCAGTTTAAGGGAGGGGAACTATGGCTACACCTTC.

This clonotype was recorded a few times. This rearrangement joins TRBV6-6 to TRBJ1-2, with 9 bases matching TRBD1. Germline V gene sequence: CDR1 MNHNY, CDR2 SVGAGI (reference sequence). The trim removed 6 bases at V and 3 bases at J, leaving 5 bases unmatched. This CDR3 is 14 amino acids long. The CDR3 is CASRKTGGDYGYTF. CDR3 DNA: TGTGCCAGCAGGAAGACAGGGGGTGACTATGGCTACACCTTC.

The sample holds a few counts of this clonotype. The V call is TRBV2, the J call TRBJ1-1; the D gene is possibly TRBD1 (5 bases). The CDR3 contains 16 residues. The V end was cut by 4 bases, the J end by 0 bases, with 15 bases between. Germline-derived CDR1 and CDR2 are SNHLY and FYNNEI. CDR3: CASSARRGGMNTEAFF. For the CDR3, the DNA is TGTGCCAGCAGTGCTAGGCGGGGCGGCATGAACACTGAAGCTTTCTTT.